This T cell receptor beta chain appears in the sequencing data of a study of spatial heterogeneity in lung cancer. Study background: Each unique TCR and UMI combination was seen more than ten times on average in raw reads.

Individual TCR cDNA molecules each bore their own unique molecular identifier. Via MiXCR, TCRdb re-called the 5' RACE reads, giving one row per CDR3 protein. The sample includes about 36,000 distinct CDR3 sequences, less than 5.5% of them seen just once. Germline loops: CDR1 SGHRS, CDR2 YFSETQ. The CDR3 is made up of 13 amino acids. V trimming: 5 bases; J trimming: 2 bases; junction bases outside the gene matches: 2. Time point in this sample: sample taken at primary tumor resection. Whole RNA, which was extracted from tumor, nontumor lung tissue or frozen PBMC, was sequenced without any cell sorting. Just over 70 TRACERx patients with early, untreated non-small cell lung cancer donated samples.

The sequenced sample was PBMCs, obtained at surgery. The TCR originated in a female donor with early-stage non-small cell lung cancer. The chain carries TRBV5-1 and TRBJ2-3, with 7 bases lining up with TRBD1. CDR3: CASSGQDTDTQYF. DNA for the CDR3: TGCGCCAGCAGTGGACAGGACACAGATACGCAGTATTTT. Based on the CDR3 plus reference TRBV5-1 and TRBJ2-3, the full variable domain is KAGVTQTPRYLIKTRGQQVTLSCSPISGHRSVSWYQQTPGQGLQFLFEYFSETQRNKGNFPGRFSGRQFSNSRSEMNVSTLELGDSALYLCASSGQDTDTQYFGPGTRLTVL.